The rows below give T cell receptor beta chains drawn from one sample of a study of shared clonotypes between healthy human individuals. Assay used: immunoSEQ multiplex PCR; TCRdb lists only in-frame clones, some missing. The sample has about 2.3 million clones; 85% to 95% are singletons. Sequencing was done on a sample of naive CD4+ T cells from PBMCs. These receptors came from a man aged 18 to 35 in good health. Some clones in this sample may be carry-over from other donors' samples. Each CDR3 is given with its conserved first and last residue. The order of the fields is D gene, clone size, J gene, V gene, CDR3 protein, CDR3 DNA. D genes are given only for firm matches. Expanded clones get a size class; other rows say once, few or many, or leave the size out.

- once TRBJ2-7 TRBV4-1 CASSLRSPGKYEQYF TGCGCCAGCAGCCTCCGATCTCCTGGTAAATACGAGCAGTACTTC
- - TRBJ2-1 TRBV11-3 CASSPQEGARNEQFF TGTGCCAGCAGCCCACAGGAGGGGGCCCGCAATGAGCAGTTCTTC
- - TRBJ1-1 TRBV5-4 CASSFFGGWGDTEAFF TGTGCCAGCAGCTTTTTCGGGGGCTGGGGGGACACTGAAGCTTTCTTT
- - TRBJ2-4 TRBV5-4 CASSPTKTAKNIQYF TGTGCCAGCAGCCCAACTAAGACGGCCAAAAACATTCAGTACTTC
TRBD2 - TRBJ2-3 TRBV5-1 CASSLLTSGSTDTQYF TGCGCCAGCAGCTTGTTGACTAGCGGCTCCACAGATACGCAGTATTTT
- - TRBJ2-7 TRBV11-2 CASSPQGFYEQYF TGTGCCAGCAGCCCACAGGGCTTCTACGAGCAGTACTTC
- once TRBJ2-6 TRBV9 CASSVNPGGLHVLTF TGTGCCAGCAGCGTAAATCCAGGCGGGCTCCACGTCCTGACTTTC
- - TRBJ2-7 TRBV5-1 CASSSQGVSYEQYF TGCGCCAGCAGTTCCCAAGGGGTATCCTACGAGCAGTACTTC
- - TRBJ2-5 TRBV30 CAWRRMGPRETQYF TGTGCCTGGAGAAGGATGGGACCAAGGGAGACCCAGTACTTC
- - TRBJ1-3 TRBV7-9 CASSSRPAWLLGGNTIYF TGTGCCAGCAGCTCTCGGCCCGCATGGCTCCTCGGAGGAAACACCATATATTTT
TRBD2 - TRBJ2-5 TRBV5-1 CASGSLAGVAETQYF TGCGCCAGCGGCTCACTAGCGGGAGTGGCTGAGACCCAGTACTTC
- - TRBJ2-3 TRBV7-2 CASLTGLITDTQYF TGTGCCAGCTTAACGGGGTTAATCACAGATACGCAGTATTTT
- - TRBJ1-1 TRBV7-9 CASSQDPFKENTEAFF TGTGCCAGCAGCCAGGACCCCTTTAAGGAGAACACTGAAGCTTTCTTT
- - TRBJ2-1 TRBV7-9 CASSSNSDIYNEQFF TGTGCCAGCAGCTCCAACTCGGACATCTACAATGAGCAGTTCTTC
TRBD2 - TRBJ2-7 TRBV7-2 CASSRTSGVAYEQYF TGTGCCAGCAGCCGGACTAGCGGGGTAGCCTACGAGCAGTACTTC
- - TRBJ1-5 TRBV19 CASSTVNSNQPQHF TGTGCCAGTAGTACGGTGAATAGCAATCAGCCCCAGCATTTT
- - TRBJ2-3 TRBV27 CASSLSYRPDTQYF TGTGCCAGCAGTTTATCGTACAGGCCAGATACGCAGTATTTT
- - TRBJ1-2 TRBV28 CASSQNWNYGYTF TGTGCCAGCAGCCAAAACTGGAACTATGGCTACACCTTC
- - TRBJ1-6 TRBV7-9 CASSLISRGTSSYNSPLHF TGTGCCAGCAGCTTAATTTCGAGGGGGACGAGCTCCTATAATTCACCCCTCCACTTT
- - TRBJ2-2 TRBV28 CATEDGTNTGELFF TGTGCCACCGAGGACGGGACGAACACCGGGGAGCTGTTTTTT
- - TRBJ2-3 TRBV6-1 CASRDPDTQYF TGTGCCAGCAGAGATCCAGATACGCAGTATTTT
TRBD2 - TRBJ2-7 TRBV11-2 CASSLGLRREISSYEQYF TGTGCCAGCAGCTTAGGGTTGAGGCGGGAGATTAGCTCCTACGAGCAGTACTTC
TRBD1 - TRBJ2-2 TRBV5-1 CASSDRDRDDGELFF TGCGCCAGCAGCGACCGGGACAGGGATGACGGGGAGCTGTTTTTT
- - TRBJ1-2 TRBV28 CASSLQGPYYGYTF TGTGCCAGCAGTTTGCAGGGGCCTTACTATGGCTACACCTTC
TRBD2 - TRBJ2-2 TRBV5-1 CASSRTSGDYFGTGELFF TGCGCCAGCAGCCGGACTAGCGGAGACTACTTCGGCACCGGGGAGCTGTTTTTT
- - TRBJ2-2 TRBV5-8 CASSLNGDNTGELFF TGTGCCAGCAGCTTGAATGGGGATAACACCGGGGAGCTGTTTTTT
TRBD2 - TRBJ2-1 TRBV27 CASSLSPRGGGPRSGEQFF TGTGCCAGCAGTTTATCCCCCCGGGGGGGAGGGCCACGTTCAGGTGAGCAGTTCTTC
- once TRBJ1-5 TRBV25-1 CASSYTAGSWQPQHF TGTGCCAGCAGTTACACAGCAGGGTCGTGGCAGCCCCAGCATTTT
- - TRBJ1-5 TRBV28 CASSPVDTYQPQHF TGTGCCAGCAGTCCGGTGGATACATATCAGCCCCAGCATTTT
- - TRBJ2-7 TRBV6-5 CASSYTSTYEQYF TGTGCCAGCAGTTATACCTCCACCTACGAGCAGTACTTC
- - TRBJ1-5 TRBV28 CASSSTQISNQPQHF TGTGCCAGCAGTTCCACTCAGATTAGCAATCAGCCCCAGCATTTT
TRBD2 - TRBJ2-7 TRBV5-4 CASSLSSGRSYEQYF TGTGCCAGCAGCTTGAGTAGCGGGAGGAGTTACGAGCAGTACTTC
- - TRBJ1-2 TRBV6-1 CASSEQGSYGYTF TGTGCCAGCAGTGAACAGGGGTCCTATGGCTACACCTTC
- once TRBJ2-1 TRBV4-1 CASSQPTDKFEQFF TGCGCCAGCAGCCAACCAACAGACAAGTTTGAGCAGTTCTTC
- - TRBJ2-6 TRBV11-2 CASSLGGSGANVLTF TGTGCCAGCAGCTTAGGGGGCTCTGGGGCCAACGTCCTGACTTTC
TRBD1 - TRBJ2-1 TRBV9 CASSGWDRGVNEQFF TGTGCCAGCAGCGGATGGGACAGGGGGGTCAATGAGCAGTTCTTC
TRBD1 - TRBJ2-5 TRBV4-2 CASSQDQGEETQYF TGTGCCAGCAGCCAAGATCAGGGGGAAGAGACCCAGTACTTC
- once TRBJ2-1 TRBV19 CASADYTMGDEQFF TGTGCCAGCGCCGACTACACCATGGGCGATGAGCAGTTCTTC
- - TRBJ1-2 TRBV2 CASSETGNYGYTF TGTGCCAGCAGTGAAACAGGGAATTATGGCTACACCTTC
TRBD1 - TRBJ2-1 TRBV6-1 CASSASGRTGAGRDNEQFF TGTGCCAGCAGTGCATCTGGGAGGACAGGGGCCGGCAGGGACAATGAGCAGTTCTTC
TRBD2 - TRBJ2-1 TRBV6-1 CASSVVRREVDEQFF TGTGCCAGCAGTGTAGTTCGGCGGGAGGTCGATGAGCAGTTCTTC